The 17 T cell receptor beta chains given below trace back to one sample, sequenced in a study of CD8+ T cells in alopecia areata. Following RNA extraction, reverse transcription yielded cDNA that acted as the sequencing template. TCRdb keeps only in-frame clones here, not all; method: immunoSEQ multiplex PCR. The sample consists of about 300,000 clones, 58% of them appearing once. Treatment reported: oral pan-JAK inhibitor, 5-10 mg twice daily. The input for sequencing was CD4+ T cells sorted from blood, taken at week 24, from a patient treated with tofacitinib. These receptors were taken from a human donor with alopecia areata.

This clone was seen a few times. V usage is TRBV7-9 and J usage is TRBJ2-2; D remains ambiguous. The CDR3 runs to 13 residues. The V gene lost 3 bases and the J gene lost 6 bases, with 8 bases spanning the gap. Germline loops: CDR1 SEHNR, CDR2 FQNEAQ (reference sequence). CDR3 DNA sequence: TGTGCCAGCAGCTTCGTGGGTTCCGGGGAGCTGTTTTTT. Protein product: CASSFVGSGELFF. Filled out from reference TRBV7-9 and TRBJ2-2, the complete variable domain reads DTGVSQNPRHKITKRGQNVTFRCDPISEHNRLYWYRQTLGQGPEFLTYFQNEAQLEKSRLLSDRFSAERPKGSFSTLEIQRTEQGDSAMYLCASSFVGSGELFFGEGSRLTVL.

J is TRBJ2-7 and V is TRBV4-1; D is undetermined. Per the germline V gene, CDR1 is MGHRA and CDR2 is YSYEKL. Between the trimmed V and J ends, which lost 0 bases and 4 bases, there was a span of 10 bases. The CDR3 runs 14 residues. CDR3 sequence (DNA): TGCGCCAGCAGCCAAGAATACGTCTCATACGAGCAGTACTTC. This encodes CASSQEYVSYEQYF.

V and J are TRBV4-3 and TRBJ2-1; TRBD1 aligns across 7 bases. The V gene end was trimmed by 1 base and the J gene end by 2 bases; junction bases not matched to a gene: 2. This CDR3 comprises 15 residues. Germline CDR1 reads LGHNA; CDR2 reads YSLEER. The CDR3 reads CASSQVTGTYNEQFF. The CDR3 DNA follows: TGCGCCAGCAGCCAAGTGACAGGGACCTACAATGAGCAGTTCTTC.

This clone was picked up a small number of times. J is TRBJ2-5 and V is TRBV7-9; D gene ambiguous. There are 12 residues in the CDR3. Germline V gene sequence: CDR1 SEHNR, CDR2 FQNEAQ (reference sequence). Between the trimmed V and J ends, which lost 5 bases and 2 bases, there was a span of 6 bases. CDR3 loop: CASSPQQETQYF. The CDR3 DNA follows: TGTGCCAGCAGCCCTCAGCAAGAGACCCAGTACTTC.

This clone was observed a few times. The chain employs TRBV5-1 and TRBJ2-5; D is perhaps TRBD1 (5 bases). Germline V gene data show CDR1 as SGHRS and CDR2 as YFSETQ. The CDR3 is made up of 15 amino acids. The V end was cut by 4 bases, the J end by 4 bases, with 17 bases between. CDR3 nucleotides: TGCGCCAGCAGCGGAGAGGACACGACGGGAGAGACCCAGTACTTC. This encodes CASSGEDTTGETQYF.

The genes are TRBV5-1 and TRBJ2-5; 10 bases agree with TRBD2. The CDR3 consists of 16 residues. V was pared by 2 bases and J by 0 bases, with 4 bases of the junction left unmatched. Germline V gives CDR1 SGHRS, CDR2 YFSETQ. CDR3 bases: TGCGCCAGCAGCTTTCAACTAGCGGGAAACCAAGAGACCCAGTACTTC. Amino acid sequence: CASSFQLAGNQETQYF.

This clone was detected a few times. This sequence joins TRBV5-1 and TRBJ1-1, with 8 bases matching TRBD1. Germline CDR1 reads SGHRS; CDR2 reads YFSETQ. V was clipped by 0 bases and J by 5 bases; unmatched bases: 12. This CDR3 region has 17 residues. CDR3 nucleotide sequence: TGCGCCAGCAGCTTGGCCCGGACAGGGACACATGGGACTGAAGCTTTCTTT. Translating gives CASSLARTGTHGTEAFF.

CDR3 amino acids: CASSPAGTAFYRYMNTEAFF. CDR3 in DNA: TGCGCCAGCAGCCCGGCCGGGACAGCCTTCTATCGATACATGAACACTGAAGCTTTCTTT. The chain joins TRBV4-1 to TRBJ1-1; the match to TRBD1 covers 7 bases. Trimming at V came to 4 bases and at J to 0 bases, leaving 20 bases not matched to a gene. Germline V lookup: CDR1 MGHRA, CDR2 YSYEKL. The CDR3 totals 20 residues.

This clone was detected only a few times. The chain is built from TRBV5-1 and TRBJ2-6; TRBD1 might be the D (6 bases). The V gene's germline CDR1 is SGHRS and CDR2 YFSETQ. V lost 9 bases and J 2 bases, leaving 15 bases between the germline ends. There are 15 residues in the CDR3. The DNA of the CDR3 is TGCGCCACCAAGCAGGGGTCCCCTGGGGCCAACGTCCTGACTTTC. Translation: CATKQGSPGANVLTF.

The chain uses TRBV6-6 and TRBJ1-1; TRBD1 might be the D (5 bases). CDR1 and CDR2 (germline): MNHNY, SVGAGI (reference sequence). V dropped 2 bases and J dropped 1 base, with 8 bases sitting between them. CDR3 length equals 14 residues. CDR3 in amino acids: CASSYRQQNTEAFF. Here the CDR3 DNA reads TGTGCCAGCAGTTACCGACAGCAGAACACTGAAGCTTTCTTT.

Of note for this clone: This specimen includes other DNA sequences encoding the same CDR3. The genes are TRBV15 and TRBJ2-7; D gene uncertain. Germline V CDR1 and CDR2: LNHNV, YYDKDF (reference sequence). V lost 0 bases and J 3 bases, leaving 6 bases between the germline ends. This CDR3 is built from 13 residues. CDR3 nucleotides: TGTGCCACCAGCAGAGATCGCGGCTACGAGCAGTACTTC. This translates into CATSRDRGYEQYF.

With respect to this clone: The junction and the germline gene differ at one end; a read error may be behind it. This chain links TRBV18 with TRBJ2-7; D gene ambiguous. Germline assignment: CDR1 KGHSH and CDR2 LQKENI. This CDR3 is 12 amino acids long. The CDR3 nucleotides read TGTGCCAGCTCACCACTCTCCGACGAGCAGTACTTC. Protein product: CASSPLSDEQYF.

This clone has a handful of counts. The chain carries TRBV30 and TRBJ1-3, with no clear D. V lost 1 base and J lost 0, with 4 bases in between. CDR1 and CDR2 (germline): GTSNPN, SVGIG (reference sequence). This CDR3 is 13 amino acids long. The CDR3 protein is CAWSAVSGNTIYF. CDR3 DNA: TGTGCCTGGAGTGCGGTCTCTGGAAACACCATATATTTT.

This clone was recorded once. This chain connects TRBV4-1 to TRBJ2-7; D unresolved. V was pared by 4 bases and J by 6 bases, with 13 bases between. Germline values: CDR1 MGHRA, CDR2 YSYEKL. The CDR3 covers 13 residues. The CDR3 reads CASSLILWGEQYF. The CDR3 DNA is TGCGCCAGCAGCCTTATACTTTGGGGCGAGCAGTACTTC.

This chain joins TRBV6-5 and TRBJ2-2; D perhaps matches TRBD1 (5 bases). This CDR3 is built from 11 residues. Deletions cut 7 bases from V and 6 bases from J, with 6 bases between. CDR1 is MNHEY and CDR2 is SVGAGI in the germline V gene. CDR3 coding DNA: TGTGCCAGCATAGGGGCCGGGGAGCTGTTTTTT. It encodes CASIGAGELFF.

This clone was seen only once. The genes are TRBV7-2 and TRBJ2-1, with D unclear. The germline V gene has CDR1 SGHTA and CDR2 FQGNSA. Trimming pared 7 bases from V and 0 bases from J, leaving 13 bases between. This CDR3 has 15 residues. CDR3 residues: CASTIGSSSYNEQFF. The CDR3, as DNA: TGTGCCAGCACCATTGGTAGTAGCTCCTACAATGAGCAGTTCTTC.

The V call is TRBV29-1, the J call TRBJ2-3; D call uncertain. From germline, CDR1 is SQVTM and CDR2 ANQGSEA. The CDR3 length is 12 residues. The germline V and J ends were trimmed by 3 bases and 7 bases, with 11 bases remaining between them. CDR3 protein: CSVDWGGNTQYF. The CDR3 nucleotides read TGCAGCGTTGATTGGGGTGGAAATACGCAGTATTTT.